This record concerns one T cell receptor (beta chain) sequence. The antigen is undetermined. The sample comes from a study of T cell responses to AZD1222 COVID-19 vaccine. The wider study: Second doses were pooled across both intervals (about 4 or about 12 weeks).

Profiling relied on immunoSEQ multiplex PCR, and the TCRdb table lists in-frame clones only, not all of them. The sample holds more than 70,000 clones, more than 75% seen once. This CDR3 spans 15 amino acids. The germline CDR1 and CDR2 sequences are LNHDA and SQIVND (reference sequence). Between the trimmed V and J ends, which lost 1 base and 4 bases, there was a span of 8 bases. Study-level points and caveats: Among AZD1222 vaccinees, only 5 or 6 were seropositive at baseline. Most donors were white British and more were female, and clonal diversity was possibly underestimated. Per reports, nearly half of all spike-specific TCRs target regions that are unmutated in variants.

The receptor comes from an adult in good health. V usage is TRBV19 and J usage is TRBJ1-6; TRBD1 is a possible D gene (5 bases). The source was peripheral blood, collected on day 0 of AZD1222 vaccination. CDR3 in amino acids: CASSIGDEYNSPLHF. DNA for the CDR3: TGTGCCAGTAGTATAGGGGACGAATATAATTCACCCCTCCACTTT.